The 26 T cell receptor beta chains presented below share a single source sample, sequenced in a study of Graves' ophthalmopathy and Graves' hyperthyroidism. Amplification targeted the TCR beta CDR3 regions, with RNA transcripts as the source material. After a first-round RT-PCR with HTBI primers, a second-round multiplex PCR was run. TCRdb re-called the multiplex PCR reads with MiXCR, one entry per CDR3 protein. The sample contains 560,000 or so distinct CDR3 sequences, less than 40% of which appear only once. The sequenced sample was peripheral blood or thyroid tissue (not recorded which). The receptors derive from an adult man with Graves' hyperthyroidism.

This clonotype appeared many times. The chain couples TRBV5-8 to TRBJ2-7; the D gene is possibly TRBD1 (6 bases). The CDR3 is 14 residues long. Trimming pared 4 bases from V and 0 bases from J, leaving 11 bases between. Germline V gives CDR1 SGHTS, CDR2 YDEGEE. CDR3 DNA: TGTGCCAGCAGCCACCGGGACAACTCCTACGAGCAGTACTTC. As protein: CASSHRDNSYEQYF.

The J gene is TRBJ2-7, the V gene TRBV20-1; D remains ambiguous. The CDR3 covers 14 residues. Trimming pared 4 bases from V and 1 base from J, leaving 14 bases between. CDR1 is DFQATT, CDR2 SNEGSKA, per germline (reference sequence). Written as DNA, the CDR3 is TGCAGTGCTACTCGTCCCGGGTCTTCCTACGAGCAGTACTTC. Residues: CSATRPGSSYEQYF.

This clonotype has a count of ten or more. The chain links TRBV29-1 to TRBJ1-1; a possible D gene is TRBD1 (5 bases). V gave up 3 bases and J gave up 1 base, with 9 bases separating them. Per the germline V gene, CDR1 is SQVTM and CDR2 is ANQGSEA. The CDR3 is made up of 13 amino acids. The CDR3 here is CSVDGGRNTEAFF. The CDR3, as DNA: TGCAGCGTTGATGGGGGTCGGAACACTGAAGCTTTCTTT.

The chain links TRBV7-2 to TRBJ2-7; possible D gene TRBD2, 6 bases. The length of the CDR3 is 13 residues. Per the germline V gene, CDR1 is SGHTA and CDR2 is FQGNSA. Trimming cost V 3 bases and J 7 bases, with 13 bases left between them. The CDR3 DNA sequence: TGTGCCAGCAGCTTGGGGACTGTGAATGAGCAGTACTTC. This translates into CASSLGTVNEQYF. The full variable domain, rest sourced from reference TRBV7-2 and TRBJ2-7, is GAGVSQSPSNKVTEKGKDVELRCDPISGHTALYWYRQSLGQGLEFLIYFQGNSAPDKSGLPSDRFSAERTGGSVSTLTIQRTQQEDSAVYLCASSLGTVNEQYFGPGTRLTVT.

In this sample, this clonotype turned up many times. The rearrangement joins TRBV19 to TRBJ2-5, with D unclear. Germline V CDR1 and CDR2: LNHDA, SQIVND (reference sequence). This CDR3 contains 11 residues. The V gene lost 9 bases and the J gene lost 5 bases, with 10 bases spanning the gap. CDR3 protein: CASSNRETQYF. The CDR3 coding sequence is TGTGCCAGCTCAAACCGGGAGACCCAGTACTTC.

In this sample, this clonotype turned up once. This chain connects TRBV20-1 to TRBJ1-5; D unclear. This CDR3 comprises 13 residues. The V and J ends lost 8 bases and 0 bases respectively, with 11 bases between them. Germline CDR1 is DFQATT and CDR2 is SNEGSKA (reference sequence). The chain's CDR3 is CSTYTDSNQPQHF. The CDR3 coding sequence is TGCAGTACGTACACCGATAGCAATCAGCCCCAGCATTTT.

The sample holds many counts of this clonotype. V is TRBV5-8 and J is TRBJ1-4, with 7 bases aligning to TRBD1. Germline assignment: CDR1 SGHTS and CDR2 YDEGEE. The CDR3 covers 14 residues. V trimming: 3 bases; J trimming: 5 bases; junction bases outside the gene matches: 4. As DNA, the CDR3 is TGTGCCAGCAGCTCGGACAGGCTAAATGAAAAACTGTTTTTT. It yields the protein CASSSDRLNEKLFF.

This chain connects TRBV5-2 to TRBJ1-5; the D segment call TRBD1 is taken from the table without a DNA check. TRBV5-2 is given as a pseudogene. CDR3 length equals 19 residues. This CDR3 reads CASNLKVGQGGNSNQPQHF. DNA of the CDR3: TGTGCCAGCAACTTGAAGGTTGGACAGGGGGGGAATAGCAATCAGCCCCAGCATTTT.

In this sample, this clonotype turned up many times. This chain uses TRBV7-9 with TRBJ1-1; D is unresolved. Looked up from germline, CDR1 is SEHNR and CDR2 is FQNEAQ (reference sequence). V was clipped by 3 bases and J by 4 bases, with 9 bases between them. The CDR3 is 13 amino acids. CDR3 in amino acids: CASSFPGVTEAFF. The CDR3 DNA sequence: TGTGCCAGCAGCTTTCCCGGGGTCACTGAAGCTTTCTTT.

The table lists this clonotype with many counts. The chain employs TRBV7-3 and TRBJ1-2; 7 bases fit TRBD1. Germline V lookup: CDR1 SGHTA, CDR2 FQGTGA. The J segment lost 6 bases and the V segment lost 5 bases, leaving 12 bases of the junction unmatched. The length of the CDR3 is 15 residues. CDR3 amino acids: CASSEQGGFGDGYTF. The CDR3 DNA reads TGTGCCAGCAGCGAACAAGGGGGCTTCGGGGATGGCTACACCTTC.

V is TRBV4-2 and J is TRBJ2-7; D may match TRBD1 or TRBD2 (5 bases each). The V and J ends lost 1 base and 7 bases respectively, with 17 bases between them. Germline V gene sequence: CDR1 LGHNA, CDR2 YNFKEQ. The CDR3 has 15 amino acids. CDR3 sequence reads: CASSQVATSGPEQYF. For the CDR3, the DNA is TGTGCCAGCAGCCAAGTTGCGACGTCGGGACCAGAGCAGTACTTC.

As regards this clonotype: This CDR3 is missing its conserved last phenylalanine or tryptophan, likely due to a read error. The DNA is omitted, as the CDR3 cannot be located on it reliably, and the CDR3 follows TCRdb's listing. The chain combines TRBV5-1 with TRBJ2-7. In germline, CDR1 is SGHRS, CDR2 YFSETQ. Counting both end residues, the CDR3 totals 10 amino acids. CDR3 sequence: CASSPESVQR.

The chain's CDR3 is CASSPGWDQETQYF. The CDR3 DNA follows: TGTGCCAGCAGCCCGGGGTGGGATCAAGAGACCCAGTACTTC. The chain combines TRBV5-4 with TRBJ2-5; the D gene is possibly TRBD2 (5 bases). CDR3 length: 14 amino acids. The germline CDR1 and CDR2 sequences are SGHNT and YYREEE (reference sequence). V lost 4 bases and J 2 bases, leaving 12 bases between the germline ends.

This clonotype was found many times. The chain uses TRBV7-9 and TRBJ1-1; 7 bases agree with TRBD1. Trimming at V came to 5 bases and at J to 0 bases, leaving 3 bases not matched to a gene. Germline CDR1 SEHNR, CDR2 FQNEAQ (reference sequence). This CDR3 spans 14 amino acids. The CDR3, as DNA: TGTGCCAGCAGCCCGACAGGGATGAACACTGAAGCTTTCTTT. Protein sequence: CASSPTGMNTEAFF. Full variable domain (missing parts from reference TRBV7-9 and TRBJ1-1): DTGVSQNPRHKITKRGQNVTFRCDPISEHNRLYWYRQTLGQGPEFLTYFQNEAQLEKSRLLSDRFSAERPKGSFSTLEIQRTEQGDSAMYLCASSPTGMNTEAFFGQGTRLTVV.

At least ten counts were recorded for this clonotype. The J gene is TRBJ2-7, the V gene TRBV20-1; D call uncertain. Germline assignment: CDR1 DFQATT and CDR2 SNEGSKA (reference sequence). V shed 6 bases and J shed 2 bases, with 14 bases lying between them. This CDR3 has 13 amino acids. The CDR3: CSAQPTVTYEQYF. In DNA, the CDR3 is TGCAGTGCCCAGCCCACGGTGACCTACGAGCAGTACTTC.

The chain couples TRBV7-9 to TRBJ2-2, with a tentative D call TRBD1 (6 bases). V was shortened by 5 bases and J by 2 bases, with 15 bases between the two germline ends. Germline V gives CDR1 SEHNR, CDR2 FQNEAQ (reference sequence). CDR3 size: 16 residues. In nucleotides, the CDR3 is TGTGCCAGCAGCCCACGGACAGTGACAAACACCGGGGAGCTGTTTTTT. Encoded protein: CASSPRTVTNTGELFF. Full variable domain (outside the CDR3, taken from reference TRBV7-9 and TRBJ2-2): DTGVSQNPRHKITKRGQNVTFRCDPISEHNRLYWYRQTLGQGPEFLTYFQNEAQLEKSRLLSDRFSAERPKGSFSTLEIQRTEQGDSAMYLCASSPRTVTNTGELFFGEGSRLTVL.

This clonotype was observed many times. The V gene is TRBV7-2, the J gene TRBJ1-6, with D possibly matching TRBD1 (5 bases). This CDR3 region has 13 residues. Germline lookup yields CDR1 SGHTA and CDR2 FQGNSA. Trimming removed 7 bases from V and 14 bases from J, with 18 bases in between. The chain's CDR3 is CASISPGGLALHF. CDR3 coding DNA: TGTGCCAGCATCTCTCCGGGGGGGTTGGCCCTCCACTTT.

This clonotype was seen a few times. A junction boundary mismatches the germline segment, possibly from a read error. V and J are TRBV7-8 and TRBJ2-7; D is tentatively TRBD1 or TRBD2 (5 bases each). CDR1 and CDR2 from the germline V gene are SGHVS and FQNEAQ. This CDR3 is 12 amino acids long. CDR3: CASSLRGGRKGF. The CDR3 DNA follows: TGTGCCAGCAGCTTACGGGGCGGAAGAAAGGGCTTC.

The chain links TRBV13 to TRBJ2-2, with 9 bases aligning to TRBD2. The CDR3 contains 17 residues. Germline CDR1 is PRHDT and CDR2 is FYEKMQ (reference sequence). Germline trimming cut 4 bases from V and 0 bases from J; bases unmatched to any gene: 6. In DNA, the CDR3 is TGTGCCAGCAGCTCCTACCTAGCGGGGTCGAACACCGGGGAGCTGTTTTTT. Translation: CASSSYLAGSNTGELFF.

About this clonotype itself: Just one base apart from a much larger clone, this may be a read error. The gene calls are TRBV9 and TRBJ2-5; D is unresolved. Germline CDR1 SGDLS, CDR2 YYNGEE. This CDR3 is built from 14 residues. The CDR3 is CASSKTRSGENQYF. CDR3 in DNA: TGTGCCAGCAGCAAGACGCGGAGTGGAGAGAACCAGTACTTC.

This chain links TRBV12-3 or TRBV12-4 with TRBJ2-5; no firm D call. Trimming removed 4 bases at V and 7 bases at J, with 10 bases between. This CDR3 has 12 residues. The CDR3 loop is CASSSFRGTQYF. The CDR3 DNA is TGTGCCAGCAGTTCTTTTCGTGGGACCCAGTACTTC.

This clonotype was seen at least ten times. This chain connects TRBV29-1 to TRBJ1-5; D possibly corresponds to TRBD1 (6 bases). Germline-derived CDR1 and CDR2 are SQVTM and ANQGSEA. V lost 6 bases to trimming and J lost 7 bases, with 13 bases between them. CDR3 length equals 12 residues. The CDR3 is CSVYRDRQPQHF. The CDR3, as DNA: TGCAGCGTCTACAGGGACCGGCAGCCCCAGCATTTT. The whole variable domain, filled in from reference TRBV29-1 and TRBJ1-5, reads SAVISQKPSRDICQRGTSLTIQCQVDSQVTMMFWYRQQPGQSLTLIATANQGSEATYESGFVIDKFPISRPNLTFSTLTVSNMSPEDSSIYLCSVYRDRQPQHFGDGTRLSIL.

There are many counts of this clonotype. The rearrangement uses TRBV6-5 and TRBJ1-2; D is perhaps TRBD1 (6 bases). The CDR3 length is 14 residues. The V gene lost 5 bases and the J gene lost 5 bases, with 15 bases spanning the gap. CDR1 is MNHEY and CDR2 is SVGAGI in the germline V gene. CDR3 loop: CASSQGTRGYGYTF. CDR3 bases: TGTGCCAGCAGTCAGGGGACTCGGGGGTATGGCTACACCTTC.

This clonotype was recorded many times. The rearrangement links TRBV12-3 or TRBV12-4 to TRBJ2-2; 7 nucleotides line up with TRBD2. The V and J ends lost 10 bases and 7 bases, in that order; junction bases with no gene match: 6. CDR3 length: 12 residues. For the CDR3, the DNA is TGTGCCACCCGAGGGGAGGGCGGGGAGCTGTTTTTT. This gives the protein CATRGEGGELFF.

CDR3 amino acids: CASRSTSGGTDTQYF. CDR3 in DNA: TGTGCCAGCAGGTCAACTAGCGGGGGGACAGATACGCAGTATTTT. The chain recombines TRBV7-3 with TRBJ2-3, with 12 nucleotides matching TRBD2. After removal of 6 bases from V and 3 bases from J, the junction contained 4 bases not matched to a gene. CDR1 is SGHTA, CDR2 FQGTGA, per germline. The CDR3 has 15 amino acids.

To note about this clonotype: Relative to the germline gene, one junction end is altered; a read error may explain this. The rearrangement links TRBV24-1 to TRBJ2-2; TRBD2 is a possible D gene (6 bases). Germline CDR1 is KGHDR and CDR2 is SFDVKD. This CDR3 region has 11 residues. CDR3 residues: CATRDTGGLFF. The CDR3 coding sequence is TGTGCCACCAGGGACACCGGGGGGCTGTTTTTT.